What follows is one TCR beta chain and its context. This sample was taken from a study of blood T cell repertoires in COVID-19. Study details: The origin of the acute and convalescent COVID-19 samples was the United States, Italy and Spain.

Data came from immunoSEQ multiplex PCR; TCRdb stores just in-frame clones and leaves some out. This table holds about 200,000 clones, just under 85% found once. V was cut by 4 bases and J by 2 bases, with 5 bases left in between. This CDR3 region has 13 residues. The germline gives CDR1 PRHDT, CDR2 FYEKMQ (reference sequence). The source of this sequence is a woman in her fifties or sixties with active or convalescent COVID-19. The specimen sequenced was peripheral blood. The chain carries TRBV13 and TRBJ2-2; no reliable D call. The DNA of the CDR3 is TGTGCCAGCAGCTCGTATAACACCGGGGAGCTGTTTTTT. It encodes CASSSYNTGELFF.